This TCR beta chain was profiled in a study of blood T cell repertoires in COVID-19. This CDR3 has 14 amino acids. Germline trimming cut 4 bases from V and 6 bases from J; bases unmatched to any gene: 6. The germline V gene encodes CDR1 KGHSH and CDR2 LQKENI. The data were produced by immunoSEQ multiplex PCR, yet TCRdb's version contains in-frame clones alone and is incomplete. Altogether roughly 460,000 clones are present, 80% to 90% being singletons, with the ten largest covering around 0.92%. This clone was seen just once. This chain joins TRBV18 and TRBJ2-7; 10 nucleotides match TRBD2. The sequenced sample was peripheral blood. The receptor was isolated from a man aged 18 to 30 with COVID-19, enrolled during active disease. CDR3 residues: CASSHASGSVEQYF. For the CDR3, the DNA is TGTGCCAGCTCACATGCTAGCGGGAGTGTCGAGCAGTACTTC.